Shown below are 2 T cell receptor beta chains from a single sample sequenced in a study of OX40 agonist ivuxolimab in advanced cancers. The assay was immunoSEQ multiplex PCR, and TCRdb's table has in-frame clones only and misses some. The table includes under 100,000 clones, roughly 92% detected once. The input for sequencing was CD4+ or CD8+ T cells sorted from blood, taken in a trial of the OX40 agonist ivuxolimab. All receptors come from an adult with an advanced solid tumor such as melanoma, head and neck, liver or kidney cancer.

The V call is TRBV6-1, the J call TRBJ2-7; D remains ambiguous. Germline loops: CDR1 MNHNS, CDR2 SASEGT. V dropped 7 bases and J dropped 0 bases, with 13 bases sitting between them. The length of the CDR3 is 14 residues. The CDR3 region is CASTTDPSSYEQYF. DNA for the CDR3: TGTGCCAGCACCACCGACCCCAGCTCCTACGAGCAGTACTTC.

V gene TRBV6-5 combines with J gene TRBJ1-5, with 7 bases matching TRBD1. This CDR3 is built from 13 residues. Looked up from germline, CDR1 is MNHEY and CDR2 is SVGAGI. With V trimmed by 6 bases and J by 7 bases, 6 bases remained unmatched. CDR3 nucleotides: TGTGCCAGCAGATTCCGGGACAGCCAGCCCCAGCATTTT. Its protein is CASRFRDSQPQHF.